The 4 T cell receptor beta chains given below trace back to one sample, sequenced in a study of cytomegalovirus exposure and HLA in healthy donors. PCR primers comprised 60 Vbeta and 13 Jbeta primers. Assay: immunoSEQ multiplex PCR; the TCRdb copy retains only in-frame clones and omits some. The sample has around 200,000 clones; roughly 84% are singletons. Sequencing was done on a sample of PBMCs. These receptor sequences come from a man aged 45-60 years in good health and CMV-seronegative.

A word on this clone: This same CDR3 is encoded by further DNA sequences in the sample. V gene TRBV28 combines with J gene TRBJ2-7; the match to TRBD2 covers 10 bases. CDR3 length: 15 residues. The V gene's germline CDR1 is MDHEN and CDR2 SYDVKM. The junction had 4 bases not matched to a gene; V was cut back by 5 bases and J by 0 bases. In nucleotides, the CDR3 is TGTGCCAGCAGTCTCCCTAGCGGGGGCTCCTACGAGCAGTACTTC. Translated: CASSLPSGGSYEQYF. Full variable domain (outside the CDR3, taken from reference TRBV28 and TRBJ2-7): DVKVTQSSRYLVKRTGEKVFLECVQDMDHENMFWYRQDPGLGLRLIYFSYDVKMKEKGDIPEGYSVSREKKERFSLILESASTNQTSMYLCASSLPSGGSYEQYFGPGTRLTVT.

The gene calls are TRBV7-9 and TRBJ2-7, with TRBD2 identical over 14 bases. The length of the CDR3 is 15 residues. V shed 4 bases, J shed 5 bases, and the junction held 4 bases outside the gene matches. Germline-derived CDR1 and CDR2 are SEHNR and FQNEAQ (reference sequence). The CDR3 spells CASSYTGLAGDEQYF. Here the CDR3 DNA reads TGTGCCAGCAGCTACACGGGACTAGCGGGAGACGAGCAGTACTTC.

On this clone: A junction boundary mismatches the germline segment, possibly from a read error. The chain couples TRBV30 to TRBJ2-6, with D perhaps TRBD1 (5 bases). The CDR3 extends over 13 amino acids. Germline values: CDR1 GTSNPN, CDR2 SVGIG (reference sequence). The DNA for the CDR3 is TGTGCCTGGAGCGACACTGGGGCCAACGTCCCGACTTTC. This translates into CAWSDTGANVPTF.

This chain uses TRBV19 with TRBJ1-5, with 7 bases that match TRBD1. Germline values: CDR1 LNHDA, CDR2 SQIVND (reference sequence). Trimming cost V 7 bases and J 4 bases; bases outside gene matches: 7. The CDR3 totals 14 residues. CDR3 nucleotides: TGTGCCAGTACCGTCGGACAGGTTAATCAGCCCCAGCATTTT. It codes for CASTVGQVNQPQHF.